These T cell receptor beta chains were read from a single sample in a study of T cell repertoires in cytomegalovirus infection. From the reads, TCRdb called clonotypes with MiXCR, one entry per CDR3 protein. The sample carries about 220,000 distinct CDR3 sequences, 35% to 45% recorded once. Which antigens these TCRs recognize remains unknown. The material was CD8+ T cells from cultured PBMCs, obtained from culture after CMV antigen stimulation. The receptors originated from a human donor in good health (CMV status not recorded). Some clones in this sample may be carry-over from other donors' samples. Each CDR3 is given with its conserved first and last residue. Fields, in order: V gene, clone size, J gene, CDR3 protein. For some rows the clone size is stated as once, few or many, or as a class when expanded; others skip it.

TRBV19,many,TRBJ2-7,CASAHTSSGSSYEQYF
TRBV5-4,-,TRBJ2-7,CASSLAGQALSSYEQYF
TRBV29-1,-,TRBJ2-3,CSVEDRAGVADTQYF
TRBV27,few,TRBJ2-1,CASSLASGGNEQFF
TRBV5-1,few,TRBJ2-7,CATPGLAASYEQYF
TRBV11-2,-,TRBJ2-6,CASSLFRGISGSGANVLTF
TRBV12-3/TRBV12-4,few,TRBJ2-2,CASSLSGVGRANTGELFF
TRBV28,few,TRBJ2-7,CASSLPLSEPSYEQYF
TRBV5-1,few,TRBJ2-7,CASSNQGANSYEQYF
TRBV4-2,-,TRBJ2-1,CASSQGGNRNSGNEQFF
TRBV6-1,-,TRBJ2-5,CASTTDREPMETQYF
TRBV11-2,-,TRBJ2-1,CASSLEHQFF
TRBV2,-,TRBJ2-1,CATNLGNDQFF
TRBV11-2,-,TRBJ1-3,CASSRASSGNTIYF
TRBV12-5,-,TRBJ1-2,CASGLGETNYGYTF
TRBV6-6,-,TRBJ2-7,CASRETHYEQYF
TRBV7-9,few,TRBJ2-7,CASSSPVTSYEQYF
TRBV7-8,-,TRBJ2-5,CASSPPGLEERDQYF
TRBV4-1,-,TRBJ1-5,CASSQDRGGTGQPQHF
TRBV15,-,TRBJ2-1,CATSITGNSYNEQFF
TRBV5-1,few,TRBJ2-5,CASRGLQETQYF
TRBV7-3,-,TRBJ2-1,CASSLNGGPANEQFF
TRBV7-9,few,TRBJ2-5,CASSAIGRVAQETQYF
TRBV5-4,few,TRBJ2-1,CASSSTGLYRNEQFF
TRBV10-3,few,TRBJ1-1,CAISESTPNTEAFF
TRBV2,-,TRBJ2-7,CASSEGLLAETYEQYF